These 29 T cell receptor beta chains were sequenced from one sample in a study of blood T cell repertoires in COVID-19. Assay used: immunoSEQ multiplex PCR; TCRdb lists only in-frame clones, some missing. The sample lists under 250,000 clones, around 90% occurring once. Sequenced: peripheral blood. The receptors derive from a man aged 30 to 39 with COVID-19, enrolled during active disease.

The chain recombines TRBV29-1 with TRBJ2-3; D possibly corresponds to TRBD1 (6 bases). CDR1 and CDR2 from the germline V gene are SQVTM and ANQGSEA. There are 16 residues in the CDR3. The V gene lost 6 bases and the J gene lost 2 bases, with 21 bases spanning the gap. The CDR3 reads CSVEIWDTKFTDTQYF. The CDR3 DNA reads TGCAGCGTAGAAATTTGGGACACAAAATTCACAGATACGCAGTATTTT.

In DNA form, the CDR3 reads TGTGCCAGCAGCCCCAGGGTCGAAGCTTTCTTT. Protein product: CASSPRVEAFF. The V and J genes are TRBV7-2 and TRBJ1-1, with D possibly TRBD1 on 5 matching bases. The germline V gene encodes CDR1 SGHTA and CDR2 FQGNSA. This CDR3 is built from 11 residues. Deletions cut 5 bases from V and 8 bases from J, with 9 bases between.

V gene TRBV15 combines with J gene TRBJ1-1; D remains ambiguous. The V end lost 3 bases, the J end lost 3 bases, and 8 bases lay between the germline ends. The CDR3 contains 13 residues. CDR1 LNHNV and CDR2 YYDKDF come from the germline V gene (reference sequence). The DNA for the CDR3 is TGTGCCACCAGCAGGGTCGGGGACACTGAAGCTTTCTTT. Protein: CATSRVGDTEAFF. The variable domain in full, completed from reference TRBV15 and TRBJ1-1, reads DAMVIQNPRYQVTQFGKPVTLSCSQTLNHNVMYWYQQKSSQAPKLLFHYYDKDFNNEADTPDNFQSRRPNTSFCFLDIRSPGLGDTAMYLCATSRVGDTEAFFGQGTRLTVV.

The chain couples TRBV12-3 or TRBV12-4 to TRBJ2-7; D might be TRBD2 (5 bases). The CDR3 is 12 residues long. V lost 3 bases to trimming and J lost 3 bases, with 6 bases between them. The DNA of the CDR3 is TGTGCCAGCAGTTTCGGGGACTACGAGCAGTACTTC. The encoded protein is CASSFGDYEQYF.

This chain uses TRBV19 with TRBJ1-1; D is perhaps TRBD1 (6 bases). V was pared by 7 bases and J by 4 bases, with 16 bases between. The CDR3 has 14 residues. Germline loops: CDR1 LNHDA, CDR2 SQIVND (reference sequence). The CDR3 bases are TGTGCCAGTAAAAGTCAGGGGATCGGCACTGAAGCTTTCTTT. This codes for CASKSQGIGTEAFF.

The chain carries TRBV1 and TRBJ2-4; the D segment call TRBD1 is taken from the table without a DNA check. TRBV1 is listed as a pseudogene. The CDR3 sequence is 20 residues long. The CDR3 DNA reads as TGCACCAGCAGCCAAGTGGATCCGGGACACGGGGAGAAAGCCAAAAACATTCAGTACTTC. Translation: CTSSQVDPGHGEKAKNIQYF.

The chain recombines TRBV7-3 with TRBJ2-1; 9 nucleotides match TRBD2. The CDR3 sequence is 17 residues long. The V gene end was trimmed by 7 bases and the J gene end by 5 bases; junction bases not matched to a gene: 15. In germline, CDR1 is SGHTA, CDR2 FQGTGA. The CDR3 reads CASNIRWERGADNEQFF. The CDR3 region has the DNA TGTGCCAGCAACATACGGTGGGAGCGGGGGGCCGACAATGAGCAGTTCTTC.

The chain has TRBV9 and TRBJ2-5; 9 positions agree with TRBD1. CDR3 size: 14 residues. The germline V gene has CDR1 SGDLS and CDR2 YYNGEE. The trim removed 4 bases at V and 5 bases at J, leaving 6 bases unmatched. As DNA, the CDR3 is TGTGCCAGCAGCTACGGGACAGGGCAGGAGACCCAGTACTTC. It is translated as CASSYGTGQETQYF.

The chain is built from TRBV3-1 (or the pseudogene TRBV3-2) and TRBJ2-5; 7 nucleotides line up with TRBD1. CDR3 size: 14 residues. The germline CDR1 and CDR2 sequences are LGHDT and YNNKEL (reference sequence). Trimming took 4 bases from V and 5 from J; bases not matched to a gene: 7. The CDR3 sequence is CASSLKTGQETQYF. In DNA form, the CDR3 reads TGTGCCAGCAGCCTAAAGACAGGGCAGGAGACCCAGTACTTC.

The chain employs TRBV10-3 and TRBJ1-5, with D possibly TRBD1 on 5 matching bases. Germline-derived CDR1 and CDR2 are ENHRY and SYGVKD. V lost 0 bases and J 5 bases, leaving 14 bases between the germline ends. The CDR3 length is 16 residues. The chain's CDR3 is CAISESGGGGDQPQHF. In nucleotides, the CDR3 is TGTGCCATCAGTGAGTCGGGCGGGGGGGGAGATCAGCCCCAGCATTTT.

This chain's CDR3 is CASSGMLTREQYF. The CDR3 DNA sequence: TGTGCCAGCAGCGGAATGCTAACTAGGGAGCAGTACTTC. This chain links TRBV5-5 with TRBJ2-7, with D perhaps matching TRBD2 (5 bases). The CDR3 has 13 amino acids. Between the trimmed V and J ends, which lost 4 bases and 7 bases, there was a span of 15 bases. CDR1 and CDR2 from the germline V gene are SGHKS and YYEKEE (reference sequence).

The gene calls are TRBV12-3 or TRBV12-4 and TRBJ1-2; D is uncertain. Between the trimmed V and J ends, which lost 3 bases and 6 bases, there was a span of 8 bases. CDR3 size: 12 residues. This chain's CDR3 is CASSFYSNGYTF. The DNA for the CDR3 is TGTGCCAGCAGTTTCTACTCTAATGGCTACACCTTC.

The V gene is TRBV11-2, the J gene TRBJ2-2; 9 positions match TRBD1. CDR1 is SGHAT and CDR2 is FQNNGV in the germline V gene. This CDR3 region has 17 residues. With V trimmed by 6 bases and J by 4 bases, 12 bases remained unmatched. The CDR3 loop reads CASRSPRQGVSTGELFF. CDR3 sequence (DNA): TGTGCCAGCAGAAGTCCGAGACAGGGGGTTTCCACCGGGGAGCTGTTTTTT. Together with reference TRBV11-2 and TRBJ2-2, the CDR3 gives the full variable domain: EAGVAQSPRYKIIEKRQSVAFWCNPISGHATLYWYQQILGQGPKLLIQFQNNGVVDDSQLPKDRFSAERLKGVDSTLKIQPAKLEDSAVYLCASRSPRQGVSTGELFFGEGSRLTVL.

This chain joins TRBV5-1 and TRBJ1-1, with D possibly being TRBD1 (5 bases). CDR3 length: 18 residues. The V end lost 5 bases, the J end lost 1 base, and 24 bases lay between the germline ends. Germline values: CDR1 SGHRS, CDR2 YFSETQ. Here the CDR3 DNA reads TGCGCCAGCAGTACTTGGGGGGAGACACCTCCGGGGAACACTGAAGCTTTCTTT. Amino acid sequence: CASSTWGETPPGNTEAFF.

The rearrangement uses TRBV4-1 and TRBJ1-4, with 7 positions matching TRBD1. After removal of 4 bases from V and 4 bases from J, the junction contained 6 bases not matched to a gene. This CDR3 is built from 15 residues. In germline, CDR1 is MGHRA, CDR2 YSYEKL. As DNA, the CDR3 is TGCGCCAGCAGCCTCCCGGGACAGAGTAATGAAAAACTGTTTTTT. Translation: CASSLPGQSNEKLFF.

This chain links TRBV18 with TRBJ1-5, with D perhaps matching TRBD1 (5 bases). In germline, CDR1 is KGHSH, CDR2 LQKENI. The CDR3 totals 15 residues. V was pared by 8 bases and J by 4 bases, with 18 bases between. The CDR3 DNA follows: TGTGCCAGCGCCCAGCTAGAGGGGAGGAATCAGCCCCAGCATTTT. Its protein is CASAQLEGRNQPQHF.

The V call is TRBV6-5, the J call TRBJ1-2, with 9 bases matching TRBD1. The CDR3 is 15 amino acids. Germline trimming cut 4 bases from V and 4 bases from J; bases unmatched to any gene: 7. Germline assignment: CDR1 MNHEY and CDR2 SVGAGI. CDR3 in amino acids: CASSSDRGAAYGYTF. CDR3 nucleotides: TGTGCCAGCAGTTCCGACAGGGGGGCAGCCTATGGCTACACCTTC.

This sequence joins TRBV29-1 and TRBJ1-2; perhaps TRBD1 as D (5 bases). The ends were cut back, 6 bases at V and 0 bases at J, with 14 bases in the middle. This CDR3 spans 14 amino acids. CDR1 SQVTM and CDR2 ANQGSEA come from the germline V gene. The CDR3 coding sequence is TGCAGCGTGACCCAGGGAATGGCTAACTATGGCTACACCTTC. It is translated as CSVTQGMANYGYTF.

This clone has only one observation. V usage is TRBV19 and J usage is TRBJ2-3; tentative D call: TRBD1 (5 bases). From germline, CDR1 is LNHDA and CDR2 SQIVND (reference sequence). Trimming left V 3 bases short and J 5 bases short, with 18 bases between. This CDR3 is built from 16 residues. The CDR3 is CASSMAHQGGGDTQYF. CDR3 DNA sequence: TGTGCCAGTAGTATGGCACACCAGGGCGGCGGAGATACGCAGTATTTT.

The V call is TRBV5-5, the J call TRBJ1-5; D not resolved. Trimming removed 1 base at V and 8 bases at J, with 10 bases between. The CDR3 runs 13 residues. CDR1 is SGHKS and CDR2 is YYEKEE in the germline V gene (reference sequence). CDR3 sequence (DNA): TGTGCCAGCAGCTTGTACCGCGGGGAGCCCCAGCATTTT. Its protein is CASSLYRGEPQHF. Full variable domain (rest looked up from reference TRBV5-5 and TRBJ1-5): DAGVTQSPTHLIKTRGQQVTLRCSPISGHKSVSWYQQVLGQGPQFIFQYYEKEERGRGNFPDRFSARQFPNYSSELNVNALLLGDSALYLCASSLYRGEPQHFGDGTRLSIL.

Written as DNA, the CDR3 is TGTGCCAGCAGTCCGGGACTAGCGGGGGGTAGCACAGATACGCAGTATTTT. Its protein is CASSPGLAGGSTDTQYF. The V and J genes are TRBV27 and TRBJ2-3, with TRBD2 matching over 15 bases. CDR3 length equals 17 residues. After removal of 5 bases from V and 0 bases from J, the junction contained 3 bases not matched to a gene. Germline V gene data show CDR1 as MNHEY and CDR2 as SMNVEV (reference sequence).

Here the CDR3 reads CASSYVGGNNEQFF. Written as DNA, the CDR3 is TGTGCCAGCAGTTACGTGGGGGGGAACAATGAGCAGTTCTTC. This rearrangement joins TRBV6-5 to TRBJ2-1, with 7 bases identical to TRBD2. V gave up 2 bases and J gave up 5 bases; unmatched junction bases: 3. From germline, CDR1 is MNHEY and CDR2 SVGAGI. This CDR3 is built from 14 residues.

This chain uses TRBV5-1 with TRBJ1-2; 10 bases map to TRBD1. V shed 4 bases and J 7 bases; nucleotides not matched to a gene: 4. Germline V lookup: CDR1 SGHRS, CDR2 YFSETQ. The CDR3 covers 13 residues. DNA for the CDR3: TGCGCCAGCAGCACGGGACAGGGGACTGGCTACACCTTC. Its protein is CASSTGQGTGYTF.

CDR3 sequence reads: CASSLVIGRANEKLFF. CDR3 bases: TGCGCCAGCAGCTTGGTCATCGGGAGGGCTAATGAAAAACTGTTTTTT. This rearrangement joins TRBV5-1 to TRBJ1-4; D is unresolved. Germline CDR1 and CDR2: SGHRS and YFSETQ. The CDR3 is 16 amino acids. Trimming took 0 bases from V and 3 from J, leaving 12 bases between them.

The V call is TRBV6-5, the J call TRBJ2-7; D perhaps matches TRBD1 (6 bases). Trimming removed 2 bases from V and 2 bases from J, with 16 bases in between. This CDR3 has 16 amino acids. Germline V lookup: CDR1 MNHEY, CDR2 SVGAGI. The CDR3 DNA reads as TGTGCCAGCAGTTACCGCAGGACAGCTCCTACCTACGAGCAGTACTTC. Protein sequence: CASSYRRTAPTYEQYF.

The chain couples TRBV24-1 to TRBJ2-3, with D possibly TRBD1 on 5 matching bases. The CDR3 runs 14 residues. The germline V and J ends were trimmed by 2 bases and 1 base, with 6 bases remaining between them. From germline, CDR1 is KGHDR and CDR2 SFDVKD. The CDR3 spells CATSDSQGTDTQYF. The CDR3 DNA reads TGTGCCACCAGTGATTCACAGGGCACAGATACGCAGTATTTT.

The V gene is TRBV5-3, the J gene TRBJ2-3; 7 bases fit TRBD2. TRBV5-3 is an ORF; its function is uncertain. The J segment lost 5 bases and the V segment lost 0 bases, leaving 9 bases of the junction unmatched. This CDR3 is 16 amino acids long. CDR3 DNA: TGTGCCAGAAGCTTGGTCGGTTGGACTAGTATAGATACGCAGTATTTT. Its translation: CARSLVGWTSIDTQYF.

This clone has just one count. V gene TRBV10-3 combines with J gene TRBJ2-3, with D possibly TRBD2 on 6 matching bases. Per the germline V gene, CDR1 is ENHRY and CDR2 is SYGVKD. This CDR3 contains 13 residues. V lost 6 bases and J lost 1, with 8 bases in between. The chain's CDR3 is CAISPGGTDTQYF. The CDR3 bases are TGTGCCATCAGCCCGGGGGGCACAGATACGCAGTATTTT.

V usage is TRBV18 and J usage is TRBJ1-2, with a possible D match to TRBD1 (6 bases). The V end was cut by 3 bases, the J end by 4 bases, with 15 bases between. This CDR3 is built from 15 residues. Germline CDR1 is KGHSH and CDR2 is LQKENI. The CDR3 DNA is TGTGCCAGCTCACCCGGACAGACTACAAGCTATGGCTACACCTTC. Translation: CASSPGQTTSYGYTF.